This T cell receptor beta chain originates from a study of shared clonotypes between healthy human individuals. As for the study in general: Donors consisted of a couple of women and three men between 18 and 49.

Study-level points and caveats: Represented genetic and exposure-history diversity was restricted by having few donors. Naive subsets usually exceeded memory subsets in estimated richness.

The protocol was immunoSEQ multiplex PCR, while the TCRdb copy is restricted to in-frame clones and leaves out a portion. The repertoire includes about 2.3 million clones, over 90% of them detected once, and under 0.45% sits in the top ten. Regarding this clone: Its target is unknown.

In germline, CDR1 is MGHDK, CDR2 SYGVNS. Trimming shortened V by 7 bases and J by 3 bases, and 16 bases separated the two germline ends. This CDR3 comprises 14 residues. The source of this sequence is a man younger than 35 in good health. Some clones in this sample may be carry-over from other donors' samples. Sequencing was done on a sample of naive CD4+ T cells from PBMCs. Subset specified: CD45RA+ positively selected. The gene calls are TRBV25-1 and TRBJ2-7; D is possibly TRBD1 (5 bases). The CDR3 here is CASNRAGNNYEQYF. CDR3 nucleotide sequence: TGTGCCAGCAATAGGGCAGGGAATAACTACGAGCAGTACTTC.